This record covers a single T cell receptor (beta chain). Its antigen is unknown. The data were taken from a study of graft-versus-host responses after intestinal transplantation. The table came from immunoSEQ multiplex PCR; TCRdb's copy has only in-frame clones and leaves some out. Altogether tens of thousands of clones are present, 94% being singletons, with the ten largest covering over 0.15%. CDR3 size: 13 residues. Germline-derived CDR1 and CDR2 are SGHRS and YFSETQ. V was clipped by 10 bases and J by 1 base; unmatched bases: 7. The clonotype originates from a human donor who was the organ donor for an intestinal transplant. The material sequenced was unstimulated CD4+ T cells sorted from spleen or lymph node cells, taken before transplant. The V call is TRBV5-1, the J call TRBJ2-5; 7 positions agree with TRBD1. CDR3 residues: CAGRKGAQETQYF. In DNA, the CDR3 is TGCGCCGGACGAAAGGGGGCCCAAGAGACCCAGTACTTC.